The entry that follows covers one T cell receptor beta chain sequence. Its specific antigen is unknown. No much larger clone is present one base from it, and per-base qualities are unavailable. This record belongs to a study of blood T cell repertoires in COVID-19 (dated by TCRdb to 2019 to 2021). About the full investigation: Samples from collaborators originated in the United States, Italy and Spain and spanned both the acute and convalescent phases of COVID-19. Sample metadata almost always included a de-identified subject ID, COVID-19 status, age in years and sex. A freely available public database, intended as a resource for researchers studying the immune response to SARS-CoV-2, is where the repertoires were released. The prospective study material was composed of cDNA or gDNA derived from T cells, B-cell-depleted T cells, or PBMCs. Subjects who had been exposed to COVID-19, were actively infected with it, or had recovered from it provided the deeply sampled blood TCRbeta repertoires that made up the dataset. HLA class I and class II types, where available, came from metadata supplied by the sample provider rather than from assay-based typing. The samples were drawn from the first 160 participants of the ongoing ImmuneRACE study and from 1,254 subjects provided by 6 global collaborators.

In Seattle, one collaborating source enrolled patients while the infection was active and tracked those patients longitudinally over the course of disease. Whole blood was collected in K2EDTA tubes by collaborating institutions according to the institutions' own protocols. For TCRbeta analysis, collaborator samples were shipped as frozen whole blood, as isolated PBMCs, or as DNA extracted from either sample type. The germline V gene sets CDR1 to KGHSH and CDR2 to LQKENI. The CDR3 has 19 amino acids, counting the end cysteine and phenylalanine. The read is trimmed to its CDR3 DNA, 57 bases read in frame from base 1. Relative to germline, V is 3 bases shorter and J is 5 bases shorter, with 28 bases between their ends. TCRbeta CDR3 regions were amplified from genomic DNA by means of the immunoSEQ Assay, a bias-controlled multiplex PCR. As for the authors' bioinformatics: Nucleated cell counts per sample were estimated from amplification of reference gene primers within the assay. To quantify the absolute abundance of each unique TCRbeta CDR3 rearrangement, sequence reads were collapsed and filtered. For each sample, productive Simpson clonality was calculated by taking the square root of Simpson's diversity index across productive rearrangements. TCRdb re-hosts the immuneACCESS table, in-frame sequences only. Its copies lack some clones; in the studies checked, an unresolved V gene accounts for under half of them, and the cause for the rest is not known. V, J and clone size derive from that table, while D and trimming were established from the DNA sequence. For this sample the table gives some 200,000 clones, of which roughly 80% were detected only once. Of the sample, more than 9% is held by the ten largest clones.

Paper-wide results and their limitations: The quantity of clinical and demographic metadata differed by source and by participant and was supplied without curation.

Material for sequencing was peripheral blood. This receptor chain uses TRBV18 and TRBJ1-2, and TRBD1 may be the D gene, going by 5 matching bases. The clonotype originates from a woman at least 80 years old with COVID-19, enrolled during active disease. The DNA reads as follows: TGTGCCAGCTCACCCCCGAACGGGGGGAAGTCTACTAGCCCGTATGGCTACACCTTC. This gives the protein CASSPPNGGKSTSPYGYTF.